The clone carrying this TCR beta chain has a count of ten or more. This sample stems from a study of early T cells in non-severe SARS-CoV-2 infection. TCRdb re-called the 5' RACE reads through MiXCR, storing one row per CDR3 protein. The profile covers tens of thousands of distinct CDR3 sequences, with around 12% appearing a single time and about 1.3% taken by the ten largest. Trimming took 0 bases from V and 0 from J, leaving 9 bases between them. The CDR3 is 15 amino acids. Germline assignment: CDR1 SGHNT and CDR2 YYREEE (reference sequence). Material for sequencing was whole blood. This clonotype was sampled from an adult who was a healthcare worker with PCR-confirmed SARS-CoV-2 infection or an uninfected control (not recorded which). This rearrangement joins TRBV5-4 to TRBJ1-2, with D possibly TRBD1 on 6 matching bases. CDR3 coding DNA: TGTGCCAGCAGCTTGGGAGGGACATCTAACTATGGCTACACCTTC. It is translated as CASSLGGTSNYGYTF.